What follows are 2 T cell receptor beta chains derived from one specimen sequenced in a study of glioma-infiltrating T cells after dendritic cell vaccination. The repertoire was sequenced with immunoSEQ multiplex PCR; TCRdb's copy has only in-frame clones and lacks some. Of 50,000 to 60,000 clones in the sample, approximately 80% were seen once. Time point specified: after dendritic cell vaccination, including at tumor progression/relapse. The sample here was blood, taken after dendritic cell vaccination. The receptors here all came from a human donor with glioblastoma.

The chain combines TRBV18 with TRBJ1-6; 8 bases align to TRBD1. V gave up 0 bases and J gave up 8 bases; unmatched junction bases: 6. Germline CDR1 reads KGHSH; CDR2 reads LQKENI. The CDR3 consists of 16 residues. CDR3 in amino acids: CASSPPAGQGYSPLHF. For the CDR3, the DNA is TGTGCCAGCTCACCACCCGCCGGACAGGGCTATTCACCCCTCCACTTT.

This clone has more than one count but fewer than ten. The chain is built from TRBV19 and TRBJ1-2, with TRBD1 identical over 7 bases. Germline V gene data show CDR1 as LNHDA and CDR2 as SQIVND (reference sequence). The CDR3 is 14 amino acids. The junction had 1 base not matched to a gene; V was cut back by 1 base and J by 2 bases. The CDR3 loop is CASSIGGGNYGYTF. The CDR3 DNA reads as TGTGCCAGTAGTATAGGAGGGGGCAACTATGGCTACACCTTC.